Listed below are T cell receptor beta chains from one sample, sequenced in a study of long-term antiretroviral therapy in people with HIV. Profiling relied on immunoSEQ multiplex PCR, and the TCRdb table lists in-frame clones only, not all of them. The table shows 20,000 to 30,000 clones, with about 85% occurring only once. This specimen was unsorted PBMCs, taken 1.9 years after starting antiretroviral therapy. The receptors were sampled from a woman in her twenties or thirties with HIV. CDR3s include the opening cysteine and the closing phenylalanine or tryptophan. Each record gives: V gene, D gene, CDR3 protein. The D gene is left open where the match is weak.

v_call: TRBV5-1; d_call: -; cdr3_aa: CASSLSGAENQPQHF
v_call: TRBV27; d_call: -; cdr3_aa: CASSLKGGHSGYGYTF
v_call: TRBV11-2; d_call: -; cdr3_aa: CASSLLSSGNTIYF
v_call: TRBV15; d_call: -; cdr3_aa: CATSALPRGQPQHF
v_call: TRBV18; d_call: TRBD1; cdr3_aa: CASSQQGAYSTDTQYF
v_call: TRBV9; d_call: -; cdr3_aa: CASSPSAPGRPSSGNTIYF
v_call: TRBV30; d_call: -; cdr3_aa: CAWKGHPNTEAFF
v_call: TRBV6-4; d_call: -; cdr3_aa: CASSDFRRQEHFLGNQPQHF
v_call: TRBV30; d_call: TRBD2; cdr3_aa: CAWSRREWNTGELFF
v_call: TRBV5-5; d_call: -; cdr3_aa: CASTQAPNTEAFF
v_call: TRBV27; d_call: -; cdr3_aa: CASRSLDRNTEAFF
v_call: TRBV5-4; d_call: -; cdr3_aa: CASTTLWGNEQYF
v_call: TRBV19; d_call: -; cdr3_aa: CASTLESANTEAFF
v_call: TRBV4-2; d_call: -; cdr3_aa: CASSQRSLATGSTDTQYF
v_call: TRBV7-9; d_call: TRBD1; cdr3_aa: CASSPPFRQGVDTQYF
v_call: TRBV6-5; d_call: -; cdr3_aa: CASSSVQGGHQPQHF
v_call: TRBV19; d_call: TRBD1; cdr3_aa: CASGTGEGEQFF